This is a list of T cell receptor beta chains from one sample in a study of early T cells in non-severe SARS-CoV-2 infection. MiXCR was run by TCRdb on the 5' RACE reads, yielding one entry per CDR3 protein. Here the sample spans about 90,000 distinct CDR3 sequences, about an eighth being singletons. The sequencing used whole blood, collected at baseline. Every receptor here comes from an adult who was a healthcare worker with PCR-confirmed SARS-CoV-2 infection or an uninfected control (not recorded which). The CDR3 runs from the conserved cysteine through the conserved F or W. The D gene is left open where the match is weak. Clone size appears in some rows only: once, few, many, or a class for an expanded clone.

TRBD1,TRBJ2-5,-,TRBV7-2,CASSLETGAETQYF,TGTGCCAGCAGCTTAGAAACAGGGGCAGAGACCCAGTACTTC
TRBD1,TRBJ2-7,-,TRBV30,CAWGQGISNYEQYF,TGTGCCTGGGGACAGGGAATTTCGAATTACGAGCAGTACTTC
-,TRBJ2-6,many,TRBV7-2,CASRNQGPSFSGANVLTF,TGTGCCAGCAGAAACCAGGGTCCTTCCTTCTCTGGGGCCAACGTCCTGACTTTC
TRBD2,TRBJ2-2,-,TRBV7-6,CASSLISGSGTGELFF,TGTGCCAGCAGCTTAATAAGCGGGAGCGGCACCGGGGAGCTGTTTTTT
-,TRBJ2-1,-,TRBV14,CASSQRVSSYNEQFF,TGTGCCAGCAGCCAGAGGGTCAGCTCCTACAATGAGCAGTTCTTC
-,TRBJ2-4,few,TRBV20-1,CSATETGRAKNIQYF,TGCAGTGCCACGGAGACTGGGCGGGCCAAAAACATTCAGTACTTC
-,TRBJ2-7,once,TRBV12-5,CASGLGLTTYEQYF,TGTGCTAGTGGTTTGGGACTAACCACCTACGAGCAGTACTTC
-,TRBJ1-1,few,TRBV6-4,CASSDSIRGFPEAFF,TGTGCCAGCAGTGACTCGATTCGGGGATTCCCTGAAGCTTTCTTT
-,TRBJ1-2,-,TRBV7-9,CASSLGGSTNYGYTF,TGTGCCAGCAGCTTAGGAGGCAGCACGAACTATGGCTACACCTTC
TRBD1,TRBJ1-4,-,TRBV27,CASSLGTGTGMGELFF,TGTGCCAGCAGTTTAGGCACCGGGACAGGCATGGGAGAACTGTTTTTT
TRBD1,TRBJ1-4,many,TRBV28,CASTAGGTEEKLFF,TGTGCCAGCACCGCCGGGGGGACAGAGGAAAAACTGTTTTTT
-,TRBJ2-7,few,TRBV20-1,CSAGRGLPSYEQYF,TGCAGTGCTGGCCGAGGTCTACCCTCCTACGAGCAGTACTTC
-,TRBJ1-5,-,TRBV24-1,CATSDYSHNQPQHF,TGTGCCACCAGTGATTACAGCCACAATCAGCCCCAGCATTTT
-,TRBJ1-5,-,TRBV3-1,CASSLKGNQPQHF,TGTGCCAGCAGCCTAAAGGGAAATCAGCCCCAGCATTTT
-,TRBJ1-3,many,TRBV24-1,CATSGSGNTIYF,TGTGCCACCAGCGGTTCTGGAAACACCATATATTTT
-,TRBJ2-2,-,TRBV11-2,CASSPPGRANTGELFF,TGTGCCAGCAGCCCCCCCGGCAGGGCGAACACCGGGGAGCTGTTTTTT
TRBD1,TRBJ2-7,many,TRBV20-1,CSATGTAPLPTYEQYF,TGCAGTGCAACCGGGACAGCGCCCCTACCCACCTACGAGCAGTACTTC
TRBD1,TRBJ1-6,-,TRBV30,CAWSRTGNNSPLHF,TGTGCCTGGAGTCGGACAGGGAATAATTCACCCCTCCACTTT
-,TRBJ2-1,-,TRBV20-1,CSARSYGGRGPYNEQFF,TGCAGTGCTCGGTCTTACGGTGGGAGGGGGCCCTACAATGAGCAGTTCTTC
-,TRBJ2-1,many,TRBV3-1,CASSQVASKGNEQFF,TGTGCCAGCAGCCAAGTGGCTAGCAAGGGGAATGAGCAGTTCTTC
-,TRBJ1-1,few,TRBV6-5,CASSPRDSATEAFF,TGTGCCAGCAGCCCCCGAGATAGTGCCACTGAAGCTTTCTTT
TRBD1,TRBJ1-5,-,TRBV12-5,CASGLVQGTYSNQPQHF,TGTGCTAGTGGTTTGGTACAGGGGACCTATAGCAATCAGCCCCAGCATTTT
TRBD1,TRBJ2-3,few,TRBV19,CASTSSRDRAPTSTDTQYF,TGTGCCAGTACTTCATCTCGAGACAGGGCCCCTACTAGCACAGATACGCAGTATTTT
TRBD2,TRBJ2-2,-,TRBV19,CAARTSGTGELFF,TGTGCCGCCCGGACTAGCGGGACCGGGGAGCTGTTTTTT
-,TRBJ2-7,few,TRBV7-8,CASSDRRRGYSYEQYF,TGTGCCAGCAGCGACAGACGGCGGGGCTATTCCTACGAGCAGTACTTC
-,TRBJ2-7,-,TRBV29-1,CSVVAASNEQYF,TGCAGCGTTGTAGCGGCAAGTAACGAGCAGTACTTC
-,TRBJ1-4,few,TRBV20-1,CSARHASPNEKLFF,TGCAGTGCTAGACACGCAAGCCCAAATGAAAAACTGTTTTTT
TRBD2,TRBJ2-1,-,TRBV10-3,CATAPSSGPSNEQFF,TGTGCCACCGCCCCCTCTAGCGGGCCCTCGAATGAGCAGTTCTTC
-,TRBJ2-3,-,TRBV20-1,CSATKDARSRTQYF,TGCAGTGCTACGAAGGACGCCCGGTCCAGAACGCAGTATTTT
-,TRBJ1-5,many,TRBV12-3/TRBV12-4,CASSPSLGGVGVQPQHF,TGTGCCAGCAGCCCTTCTCTCGGGGGGGTTGGGGTTCAGCCCCAGCATTTT
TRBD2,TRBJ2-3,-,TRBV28,CASTPRTSGRTRTDTQYF,TGTGCCAGCACCCCTAGAACTAGCGGGAGGACCCGCACAGATACGCAGTATTTT
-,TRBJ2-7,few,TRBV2,CAGLSTGPSWEQYF,TGTGCCGGTCTCTCGACAGGACCGTCCTGGGAGCAGTACTTC
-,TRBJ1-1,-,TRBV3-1,CASSQDLSPRAFF,TGTGCCAGCAGCCAAGATCTGTCACCTAGAGCTTTCTTT
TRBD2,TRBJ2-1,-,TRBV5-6,CASSSAGGPVGEQFF,TGTGCCAGCAGCTCAGCGGGGGGACCTGTTGGGGAGCAGTTCTTC
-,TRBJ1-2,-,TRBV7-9,CASSLAETANYGYTF,TGTGCCAGCAGCTTAGCGGAAACAGCTAACTATGGCTACACCTTC
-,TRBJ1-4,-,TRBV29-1,CSGVTNEKLFF,TGCAGCGGCGTAACGAATGAAAAACTGTTTTTT
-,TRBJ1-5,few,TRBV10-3,CAISRGDQPQHF,TGTGCCATCAGCAGGGGAGATCAGCCCCAGCATTTT
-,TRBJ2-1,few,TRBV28,CASSYSGPSLDNEQFF,TGTGCCAGCAGTTACTCAGGGCCCAGTTTGGACAATGAGCAGTTCTTC
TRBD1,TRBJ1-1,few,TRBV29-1,CSAAETGDTEAFF,TGCAGCGCTGCCGAGACAGGGGACACTGAAGCTTTCTTT
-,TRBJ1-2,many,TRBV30,CAREGREDYGYTF,TGTGCCCGGGAGGGCAGGGAGGACTATGGCTACACCTTC
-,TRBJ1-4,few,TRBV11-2,CASSFVGGSNEKLFF,TGTGCCAGCAGCTTTGTTGGAGGTTCTAATGAAAAACTGTTTTTT
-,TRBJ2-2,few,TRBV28,CASSSPGTTPTGELFF,TGTGCCAGCAGCTCACCCGGGACAACCCCCACCGGGGAGCTGTTTTTT
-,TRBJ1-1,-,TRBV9,CASSVAGAGEAFF,TGTGCCAGCAGCGTAGCAGGGGCTGGTGAAGCTTTCTTT
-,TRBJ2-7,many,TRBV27,CASSRRGSPYEQYF,TGTGCCAGCAGCCGAAGAGGGAGCCCCTACGAGCAGTACTTC
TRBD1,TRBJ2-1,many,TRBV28,CASRRGTDNNEQFF,TGTGCCAGCAGGAGAGGGACAGACAACAATGAGCAGTTCTTC
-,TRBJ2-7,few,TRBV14,CASSQALAYEQYF,TGTGCCAGCAGCCAAGCCCTTGCCTACGAGCAGTACTTC
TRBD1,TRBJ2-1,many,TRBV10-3,CATRGTGGTYNEQFF,TGTGCCACCAGAGGGACAGGGGGAACCTACAATGAGCAGTTCTTC
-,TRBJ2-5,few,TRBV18,CASSPLSTQETQYF,TGTGCCAGCTCACCTCTGAGCACCCAAGAGACCCAGTACTTC
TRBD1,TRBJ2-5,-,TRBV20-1,CSARVGQGDLETQYF,TGCAGTGCTAGAGTAGGCCAGGGGGATCTAGAGACCCAGTACTTC
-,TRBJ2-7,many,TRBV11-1,CASSLAGNYEQYF,TGTGCCAGCAGCTTGGCAGGAAACTACGAGCAGTACTTC